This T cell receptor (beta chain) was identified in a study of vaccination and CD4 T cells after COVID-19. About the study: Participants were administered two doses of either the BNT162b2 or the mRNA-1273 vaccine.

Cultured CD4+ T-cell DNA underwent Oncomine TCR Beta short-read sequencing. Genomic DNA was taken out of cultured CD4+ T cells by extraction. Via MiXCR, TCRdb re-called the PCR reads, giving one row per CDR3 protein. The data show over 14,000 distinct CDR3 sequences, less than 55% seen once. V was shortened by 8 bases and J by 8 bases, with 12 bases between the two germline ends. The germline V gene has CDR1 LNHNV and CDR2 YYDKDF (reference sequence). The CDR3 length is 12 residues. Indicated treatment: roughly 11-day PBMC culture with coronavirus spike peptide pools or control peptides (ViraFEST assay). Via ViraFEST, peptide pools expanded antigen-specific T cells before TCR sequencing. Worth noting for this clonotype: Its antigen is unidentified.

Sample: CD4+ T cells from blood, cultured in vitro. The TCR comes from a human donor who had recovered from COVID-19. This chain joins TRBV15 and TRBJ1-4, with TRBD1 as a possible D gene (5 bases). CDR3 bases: TGTGCCACCTCCAGGGCGAAGGAAAAACTGTTTTTT. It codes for CATSRAKEKLFF.